The 3 T cell receptor beta chains below come from one sample, sequenced in a study of blood T cell repertoires in COVID-19. Sequencing was performed with immunoSEQ multiplex PCR; in TCRdb, only in-frame clones are kept and a portion is missing. The table lists 55,000 to 70,000 clones, around 90% of them singletons. Material for sequencing was peripheral blood. These receptors came from a man aged 40-49 years with COVID-19, enrolled during active disease.

V usage is TRBV7-6 and J usage is TRBJ2-1; 7 bases map to TRBD1. The germline V gene has CDR1 SGHVS and CDR2 FNYEAQ. This CDR3 is built from 15 residues. J gave up 1 base and V 8 bases, and 8 bases lay outside the gene matches. The DNA of the CDR3 is TGTGCCAGCGGACTGACAGGGTCGTCCTACAATGAGCAGTTCTTC. Translating it yields CASGLTGSSYNEQFF. Full variable domain (missing parts from reference TRBV7-6 and TRBJ2-1): GAGVSQSPRYKVTKRGQDVALRCDPISGHVSLYWYRQALGQGPEFLTYFNYEAQQDKSGLPNDRFSAERPEGSISTLTIQRTEQRDSAMYRCASGLTGSSYNEQFFGPGTRLTVL.

V and J are TRBV7-3 and TRBJ2-6, with D unresolved. This CDR3 has 16 residues. Germline CDR1 reads SGHTA; CDR2 reads FQGTGA. V lost 5 bases and J lost 3, with 14 bases in between. DNA of the CDR3: TGTGCCAGCAGCAACACCATAAACCTTGGGGCCAACGTCCTGACTTTC. Translation gives CASSNTINLGANVLTF. Filled out from reference TRBV7-3 and TRBJ2-6, the complete variable domain reads GAGVSQTPSNKVTEKGKYVELRCDPISGHTALYWYRQSLGQGPEFLIYFQGTGAADDSGLPNDRFFAVRPEGSVSTLKIQRTERGDSAVYLCASSNTINLGANVLTFGAGSRLTVL.

J is TRBJ1-1 and V is TRBV30; no reliable D call. CDR1 and CDR2 from the germline V gene are GTSNPN and SVGIG (reference sequence). Trimming took off 4 bases at V and 11 bases at J, with 17 bases between the two ends. This CDR3 contains 12 residues. CDR3 DNA sequence: TGTGCCTGGACCTCAATACATCTTGTTGCTTTCTTT. The encoded protein is CAWTSIHLVAFF. The full variable domain, with the rest looked up from reference TRBV30 and TRBJ1-1, is SQTIHQWPATLVQPVGSPLSLECTVEGTSNPNLYWYRQAAGRGLQLLFYSVGIGQISSEVPQNLSASRPQDRQFILSSKKLLLSDSGFYLCAWTSIHLVAFFGQGTRLTVV.